This T cell receptor beta chain was obtained from a study of T cells in Graves' hyperthyroidism and ophthalmopathy. Study overall: Before treatment of any kind, peripheral blood was taken at initial diagnosis. The study, taken as a whole, reports: The model foresaw ophthalmopathy a median approximately 6.3 months prior to onset.

The CDR3 regions of TCR beta were amplified from RNA transcripts. RT-PCR in the first round (using the HTBI primer set) targeted the TCR CDR3. TCRdb reanalysed the multiplex PCR reads using MiXCR and keeps one entry per CDR3 protein. This sample yields about 560,000 distinct CDR3 sequences, of which 16% are seen a single time; 18% belongs to the top ten. Ten or more counts support this clonotype. Its antigen is not known. Patients aged 18 to 65 had newly diagnosed hyperthyroidism that had lasted under 2 months. Diagnosis relied on clinical symptoms, serum thyroxine and TRAb, thyroid ultrasound and orbital computed tomography. Germline values: CDR1 SEHNR, CDR2 FQNEAQ (reference sequence). The V and J ends lost 2 bases and 5 bases, in that order; junction bases with no gene match: 5. The CDR3 consists of 16 residues.

The specimen was blood. V gene TRBV7-9 combines with J gene TRBJ2-3, with 12 nucleotides matching TRBD1. This TCR was sampled from a woman younger than 30 with Graves' hyperthyroidism. DNA of the CDR3: TGTGCCAGCAGCTTATTGGGACAGGGGGCTGTAGATACGCAGTATTTT. Translated: CASSLLGQGAVDTQYF. The full variable domain, its missing parts supplied by reference TRBV7-9 and TRBJ2-3, is DTGVSQNPRHKITKRGQNVTFRCDPISEHNRLYWYRQTLGQGPEFLTYFQNEAQLEKSRLLSDRFSAERPKGSFSTLEIQRTEQGDSAMYLCASSLLGQGAVDTQYFGPGTRLTVL.